This TCR beta chain was found in a study of OX40 agonist ivuxolimab in advanced cancers. General study points: It was also the case that some nonresponders had low normalized T-cell clonal expansion. Clonal expansion from baseline to week 6 occurred in both CD4+ and CD8+ T cells. In general, CD8+ T cells held more expanded clones than CD4+ did, on average.

Concerning this clone: What it recognizes is unknown. Since no conserved phenylalanine or tryptophan closes the CDR3, a read error is the likely cause.

The method was immunoSEQ multiplex PCR; TCRdb's version includes in-frame clones alone and lacks a portion of them. The data show 55,000 to 80,000 clones, 75% to 90% seen once. No patient had autoimmune disease or received systemic immunosuppression. The sequence was collected from an adult with an advanced solid tumor such as melanoma, head and neck, liver or kidney cancer. Sequencing was performed on CD4+ or CD8+ T cells sorted from blood, taken in a trial of the OX40 agonist ivuxolimab.

In DNA form, the CDR3 reads TGTGCCATCACTATTGGGGGTAACTATGGCTACACCTCC. Its protein is CAITIGGNYGYTS. V gene TRBV10-3 combines with J gene TRBJ1-2; possible D gene TRBD1, 5 bases. The CDR3 consists of 13 residues. Per the germline V gene, CDR1 is ENHRY and CDR2 is SYGVKD. V lost 7 bases, J lost 1 base, and 10 bases lay in between.